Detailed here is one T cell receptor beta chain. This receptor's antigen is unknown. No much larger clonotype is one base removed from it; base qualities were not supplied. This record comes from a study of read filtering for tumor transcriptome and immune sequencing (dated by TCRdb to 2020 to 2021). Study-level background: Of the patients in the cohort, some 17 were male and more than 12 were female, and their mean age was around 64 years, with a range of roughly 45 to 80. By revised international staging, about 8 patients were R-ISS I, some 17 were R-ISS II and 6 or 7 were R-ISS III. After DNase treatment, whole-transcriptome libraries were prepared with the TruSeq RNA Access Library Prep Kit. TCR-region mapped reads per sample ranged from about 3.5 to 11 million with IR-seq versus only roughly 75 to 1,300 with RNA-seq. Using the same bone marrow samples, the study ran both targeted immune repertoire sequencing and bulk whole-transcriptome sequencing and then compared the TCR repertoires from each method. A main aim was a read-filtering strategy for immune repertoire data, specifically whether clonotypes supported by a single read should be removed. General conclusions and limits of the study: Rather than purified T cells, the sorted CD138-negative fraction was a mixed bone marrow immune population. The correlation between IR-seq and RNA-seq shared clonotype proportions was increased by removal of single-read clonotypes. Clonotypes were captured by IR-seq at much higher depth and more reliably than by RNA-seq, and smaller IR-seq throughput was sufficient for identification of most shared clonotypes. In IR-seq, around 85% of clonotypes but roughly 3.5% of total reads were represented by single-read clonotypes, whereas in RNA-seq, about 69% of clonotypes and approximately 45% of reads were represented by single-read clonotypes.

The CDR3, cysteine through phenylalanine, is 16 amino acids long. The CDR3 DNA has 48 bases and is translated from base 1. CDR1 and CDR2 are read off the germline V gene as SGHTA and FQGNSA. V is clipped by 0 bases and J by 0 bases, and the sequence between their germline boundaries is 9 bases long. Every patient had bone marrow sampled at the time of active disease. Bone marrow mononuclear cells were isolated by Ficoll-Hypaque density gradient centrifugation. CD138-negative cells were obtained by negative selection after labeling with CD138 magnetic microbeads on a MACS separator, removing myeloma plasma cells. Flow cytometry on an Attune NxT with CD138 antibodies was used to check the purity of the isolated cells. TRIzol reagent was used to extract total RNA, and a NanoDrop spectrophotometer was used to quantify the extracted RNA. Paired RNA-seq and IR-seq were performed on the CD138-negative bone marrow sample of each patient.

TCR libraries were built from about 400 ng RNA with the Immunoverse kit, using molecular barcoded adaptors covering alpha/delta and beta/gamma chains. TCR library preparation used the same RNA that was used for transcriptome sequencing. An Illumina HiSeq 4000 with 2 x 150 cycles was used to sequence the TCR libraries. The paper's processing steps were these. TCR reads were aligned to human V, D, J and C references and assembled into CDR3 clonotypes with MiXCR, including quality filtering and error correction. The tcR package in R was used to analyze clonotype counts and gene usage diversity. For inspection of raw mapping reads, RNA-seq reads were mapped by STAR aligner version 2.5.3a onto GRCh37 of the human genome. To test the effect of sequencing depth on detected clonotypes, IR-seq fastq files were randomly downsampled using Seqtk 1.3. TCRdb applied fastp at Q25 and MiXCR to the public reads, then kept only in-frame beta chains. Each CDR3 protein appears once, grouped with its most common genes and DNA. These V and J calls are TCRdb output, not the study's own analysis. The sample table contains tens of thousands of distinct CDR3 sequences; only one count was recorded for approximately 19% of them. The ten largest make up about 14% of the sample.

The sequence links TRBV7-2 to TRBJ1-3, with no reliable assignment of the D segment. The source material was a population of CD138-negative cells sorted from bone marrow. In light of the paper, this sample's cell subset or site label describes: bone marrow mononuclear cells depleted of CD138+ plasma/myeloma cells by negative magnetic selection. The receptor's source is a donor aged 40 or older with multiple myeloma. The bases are TGTGCCAGCAGCTTAGCTCCCTCCCTCTCTGGAAACACCATATATTTT. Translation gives CASSLAPSLSGNTIYF.